This passage covers 29 T cell receptor beta chains from one sample sequenced in a study of blood T cell repertoires in COVID-19. Sequencing was performed with immunoSEQ multiplex PCR; in TCRdb, only in-frame clones are kept and a portion is missing. The sample includes over 200,000 clones, 80% to 90% of them seen just once. The sequencing sample was made of peripheral blood. The receptor set was obtained from a woman aged 45-65 years with acute or convalescent COVID-19.

The chain has TRBV13 and TRBJ2-5; D may be TRBD2 (5 bases). The CDR3 is made up of 13 amino acids. Germline CDR1 PRHDT, CDR2 FYEKMQ (reference sequence). The V gene lost 5 bases and the J gene lost 4 bases, with 11 bases spanning the gap. The CDR3 DNA reads TGTGCCAGCAGCCTGCGACGGGGAGAGACCCAGTACTTC. This translates into CASSLRRGETQYF. The variable domain in full, completed from reference TRBV13 and TRBJ2-5, reads AAGVIQSPRHLIKEKRETATLKCYPIPRHDTVYWYQQGPGQDPQFLISFYEKMQSDKGSIPDRFSAQQFSDYHSELNMSSLELGDSALYFCASSLRRGETQYFGPGTRLLVL.

This clone was counted between two and nine times. CDR3 nucleotide sequence: TGTGCCAGCAGTCTACAGGTACAGCCCCAGCATTTT. The encoded protein is CASSLQVQPQHF. V is TRBV28 and J is TRBJ1-5; D is perhaps TRBD1 (5 bases). This CDR3 is built from 12 residues. Germline CDR1 and CDR2: MDHEN and SYDVKM. V was cut by 5 bases and J by 7 bases, with 9 bases left in between. Filled out from reference TRBV28 and TRBJ1-5, the complete variable domain reads DVKVTQSSRYLVKRTGEKVFLECVQDMDHENMFWYRQDPGLGLRLIYFSYDVKMKEKGDIPEGYSVSREKKERFSLILESASTNQTSMYLCASSLQVQPQHFGDGTRLSIL.

The chain combines TRBV28 with TRBJ2-1, with 8 nucleotides matching TRBD2. Germline CDR1 and CDR2: MDHEN and SYDVKM. After removal of 1 base from V and 6 bases from J, the junction contained 8 bases not matched to a gene. The length of the CDR3 is 16 residues. CDR3 coding DNA: TGTGCCAGCAGTTTATACGGGGTAGCGGGATCCAATGAGCAGTTCTTC. Translation: CASSLYGVAGSNEQFF.

The chain has TRBV7-3 and TRBJ2-1, with TRBD2 matching over 11 bases. Germline assignment: CDR1 SGHTA and CDR2 FQGTGA. This CDR3 region has 16 residues. With V trimmed by 1 base and J by 5 bases, 4 bases remained unmatched. CDR3 in DNA: TGTGCCAGCAGCTTAATGGGACTAGCGGAGAACAATGAGCAGTTCTTC. Translating gives CASSLMGLAENNEQFF.

The chain links TRBV11-3 to TRBJ2-5, with D possibly being TRBD1 (7 bases). V was trimmed by 2 bases and J by 4 bases, leaving 14 bases between them. Per germline, CDR1 SGHNT and CDR2 YENEEA. CDR3 length equals 15 residues. CDR3: CASSLSQGGTETQYF. The CDR3 DNA follows: TGTGCCAGCAGCTTATCCCAGGGGGGAACAGAGACCCAGTACTTC.

This clone was seen more than once but under ten times. The V gene is TRBV18, the J gene TRBJ2-1, with D perhaps matching TRBD2 (6 bases). CDR1 and CDR2 (germline): KGHSH, LQKENI. V lost 3 bases, J lost 5 bases, and 11 bases lay in between. There are 14 residues in the CDR3. As DNA, the CDR3 is TGTGCCAGCTCACCCCGGGACTTCAACAATGAGCAGTTCTTC. This translates into CASSPRDFNNEQFF.

The CDR3 DNA follows: TGTGCCAGCAGCGTAGATTCAGGTCAAGAAGAGACCCAGTACTTC. It encodes CASSVDSGQEETQYF. This rearrangement joins TRBV9 to TRBJ2-5; no firm D call. Looked up from germline, CDR1 is SGDLS and CDR2 is YYNGEE. Deletions cut 0 bases from V and 3 bases from J, with 12 bases between. The CDR3 runs to 15 residues.

J is TRBJ2-2 and V is TRBV7-9; 9 bases fit TRBD2. CDR1 and CDR2 (germline): SEHNR, FQNEAQ (reference sequence). The V and J ends lost 0 bases and 2 bases, in that order; junction bases with no gene match: 1. The CDR3 has 16 amino acids. The DNA for the CDR3 is TGTGCCAGCAGCTTAGCACTAGCGGGTAACACCGGGGAGCTGTTTTTT. Residues: CASSLALAGNTGELFF.

The chain carries TRBV27 and TRBJ2-7; the match to TRBD2 covers 7 bases. CDR3 length: 12 amino acids. The germline V gene encodes CDR1 MNHEY and CDR2 SMNVEV (reference sequence). The J segment lost 2 bases and the V segment lost 5 bases, leaving 0 bases of the junction unmatched. The DNA of the CDR3 is TGTGCCAGCAGTGCGGGAGCCTACGAGCAGTACTTC. Amino acids: CASSAGAYEQYF.

This chain joins TRBV24-1 and TRBJ2-5; D is unclear. CDR3 length: 15 residues. CDR1 is KGHDR and CDR2 is SFDVKD in the germline V gene. V lost 4 bases, J lost 1 base, and 12 bases lay in between. In DNA, the CDR3 is TGTGCCACCAGTGACCCCAGACGGAGCCAAGAGACCCAGTACTTC. Its translation is CATSDPRRSQETQYF.

This clone was detected a few times. The J gene is TRBJ1-6, the V gene TRBV28, with 11 bases identical to TRBD1. The CDR3 has 16 amino acids. CDR1 is MDHEN and CDR2 is SYDVKM in the germline V gene. V was pared by 2 bases and J by 5 bases, with 2 bases of the junction left unmatched. The CDR3 region has the DNA TGTGCCAGCAGTTTAGGACAGGGGGCGAATAATTCACCCCTCCACTTT. Protein: CASSLGQGANNSPLHF.

CDR3 sequence (DNA): TGTGCCAGCAGCGGACAGGGGGCTGGTGAAAAACTGTTTTTT. Translated: CASSGQGAGEKLFF. The J gene is TRBJ1-4, the V gene TRBV27; 11 positions match TRBD1. The CDR3 runs 14 residues. The trim removed 6 bases at V and 7 bases at J, leaving 4 bases unmatched. The germline gives CDR1 MNHEY, CDR2 SMNVEV (reference sequence).

This chain joins TRBV6-2 or TRBV6-3 and TRBJ1-6; D remains unclear. The CDR3 has 16 residues. Germline V lookup: CDR1 MNHEY, CDR2 SVGEGT. Trimming took 4 bases from V and 0 from J, leaving 10 bases between them. CDR3 coding DNA: TGTGCCAGCAGTTTTGAGGGAAGCTCCTATAATTCACCCCTCCACTTT. Its protein is CASSFEGSSYNSPLHF.

The chain employs TRBV4-1 and TRBJ2-7, with 7 bases aligning to TRBD2. The CDR3 is 15 residues long. The trim removed 5 bases at V and 0 bases at J, leaving 7 bases unmatched. Germline V gives CDR1 MGHRA, CDR2 YSYEKL. The CDR3 loop is CASSVGLAASYEQYF. CDR3 coding DNA: TGCGCCAGCAGCGTCGGCCTAGCGGCCTCCTACGAGCAGTACTTC.

This clone was picked up a small number of times. CDR3 residues: CASSLAGTGNTEAFF. The CDR3 nucleotides are TGTGCCAGCAGCTTGGCCGGGACAGGGAACACTGAAGCTTTCTTT. The rearrangement joins TRBV5-5 to TRBJ1-1; the match to TRBD1 covers 8 bases. The germline V gene encodes CDR1 SGHKS and CDR2 YYEKEE (reference sequence). The CDR3 has 15 residues. V gave up 0 bases and J gave up 1 base; unmatched junction bases: 2.

This clone was counted once. V and J are TRBV5-1 and TRBJ1-1; 11 bases are a match to TRBD1. CDR1 SGHRS and CDR2 YFSETQ come from the germline V gene. CDR3 size: 15 residues. V gave up 4 bases and J gave up 6 bases; unmatched junction bases: 8. The CDR3: CASSPGQGVIAEAFF. In DNA, the CDR3 is TGCGCCAGCAGCCCGGGACAGGGGGTTATCGCTGAAGCTTTCTTT.

The genes are TRBV5-1 and TRBJ1-3; D remains unclear. The CDR3 covers 14 residues. V was pared by 1 base and J by 0 bases, with 5 bases between. The germline CDR1 and CDR2 sequences are SGHRS and YFSETQ. The CDR3 bases are TGCGCCAGCAGCTTGTCGGGCTCTGGAAACACCATATATTTT. Protein sequence: CASSLSGSGNTIYF.

The chain links TRBV2 to TRBJ2-6; D gene ambiguous. Germline-derived CDR1 and CDR2 are SNHLY and FYNNEI. The CDR3 loop spans 14 amino acids. Trimming pared 3 bases from V and 1 base from J, leaving 4 bases between. CDR3 residues: CASSDGSGANVLTF. The DNA for the CDR3 is TGTGCCAGCAGTGACGGGTCTGGGGCCAACGTCCTGACTTTC.

This clone was recorded at least ten times. This chain connects TRBV9 to TRBJ2-4; 9 bases line up with TRBD1. Germline values: CDR1 SGDLS, CDR2 YYNGEE. J was trimmed by 4 bases and V by 3 bases; bases with no gene match: 8. The length of the CDR3 is 16 residues. CDR3 in amino acids: CASSGPGTGLKNIQYF. As DNA, the CDR3 is TGTGCCAGCAGCGGCCCCGGGACAGGGCTTAAAAACATTCAGTACTTC.

The chain recombines TRBV28 with TRBJ2-7; TRBD2 aligns across 14 bases. The CDR3 is made up of 15 amino acids. Trimming removed 11 bases from V and 6 bases from J; junction bases left unmatched: 12. Germline CDR1 is MDHEN and CDR2 is SYDVKM. The CDR3 here is CAGGTSGSMQGEQYF. The DNA for the CDR3 is TGTGCCGGAGGGACTAGCGGGAGCATGCAGGGCGAGCAGTACTTC.

This chain links TRBV19 with TRBJ1-2; 7 positions agree with TRBD1. CDR3 length equals 14 residues. Germline V gene lookup returns CDR1 LNHDA and CDR2 SQIVND (reference sequence). The ends lost 8 bases at V and 3 bases at J; junction bases unmatched: 9. The CDR3 bases are TGTGCCAGTCATCGACGAACAGGGGACTATGGCTACACCTTC. It translates to CASHRRTGDYGYTF.

The chain is built from TRBV28 and TRBJ1-4; D may be TRBD1 (5 bases). V shed 4 bases and J shed 8 bases, with 11 bases lying between them. The CDR3 has 13 residues. The germline gives CDR1 MDHEN, CDR2 SYDVKM. The CDR3 sequence is CASSSGQEEKLFF. DNA of the CDR3: TGTGCCAGCAGTTCAGGACAAGAAGAAAAACTGTTTTTT.

The chain uses TRBV7-3 and TRBJ2-1; 11 bases match TRBD2. V dropped 4 bases and J dropped 4; count of bases not matched to a gene: 6. In germline, CDR1 is SGHTA, CDR2 FQGTGA. The CDR3 extends over 16 amino acids. The CDR3 coding sequence is TGTGCCAGCAGCTCTTTAGCGGGAGGGACTTACAATGAGCAGTTCTTC. Its protein is CASSSLAGGTYNEQFF. Combining the CDR3 with reference TRBV7-3 and TRBJ2-1 gives the whole variable domain GAGVSQTPSNKVTEKGKYVELRCDPISGHTALYWYRQSLGQGPEFLIYFQGTGAADDSGLPNDRFFAVRPEGSVSTLKIQRTERGDSAVYLCASSSLAGGTYNEQFFGPGTRLTVL.

A remark on this clone: Other DNA sequences within the sample encode an identical CDR3. The V gene is TRBV24-1, the J gene TRBJ2-7; 7 bases fit TRBD1. Germline V gene sequence: CDR1 KGHDR, CDR2 SFDVKD. CDR3 length: 15 residues. Losses at the gene ends were 4 bases for V and 1 base for J; bases not matched to a gene: 6. CDR3 nucleotides: TGTGCCACCAGTGACCCCGGGACAGATTCCTACGAGCAGTACTTC. It encodes CATSDPGTDSYEQYF.

This chain uses TRBV5-1 with TRBJ1-2, with 10 bases aligning to TRBD1. The CDR3 consists of 15 residues. V was clipped by 3 bases and J by 4 bases; unmatched bases: 6. Germline CDR1 reads SGHRS; CDR2 reads YFSETQ. The CDR3 DNA reads TGCGCCAGCAGCTCCGACAGGGGGCTCGTCTATGGCTACACCTTC. Its translation is CASSSDRGLVYGYTF.

The chain is built from TRBV7-2 and TRBJ2-7; 8 nucleotides match TRBD2. Germline V gene sequence: CDR1 SGHTA, CDR2 FQGNSA. V trimming: 1 base; J trimming: 2 bases; junction bases outside the gene matches: 4. There are 15 residues in the CDR3. CDR3 DNA sequence: TGTGCCAGCAGCTTAGAGACTAGCGTCACCTACGAGCAGTACTTC. Amino acids: CASSLETSVTYEQYF.

V is TRBV2 and J is TRBJ1-2, with TRBD1 matching over 7 bases. Germline V gives CDR1 SNHLY, CDR2 FYNNEI. The CDR3 totals 14 residues. J lost 4 bases, V lost 7 bases, and 9 bases had no gene match. CDR3 in amino acids: CASTQTGTVYGYTF. The CDR3 DNA sequence: TGTGCCAGCACCCAAACCGGGACAGTCTATGGCTACACCTTC.

V is TRBV4-1 and J is TRBJ1-1; TRBD1 aligns across 7 bases. J was trimmed by 3 bases and V by 2 bases; bases with no gene match: 3. CDR3 length: 14 residues. The germline V gene encodes CDR1 MGHRA and CDR2 YSYEKL. CDR3 sequence reads: CASSQPGQHTEAFF. CDR3 DNA sequence: TGCGCCAGCAGCCAACCGGGACAGCACACTGAAGCTTTCTTT.

This clone was detected only a few times. The chain couples TRBV6-4 to TRBJ2-1; 9 positions match TRBD2. V gave up 7 bases and J gave up 2 bases; unmatched junction bases: 9. Germline V lookup: CDR1 MRHNA, CDR2 SNTAGT. The CDR3 is 16 residues long. The CDR3 reads CASTPGAGGTYNEQFF. The CDR3 nucleotides read TGTGCCAGCACCCCCGGGGCGGGAGGGACCTACAATGAGCAGTTCTTC.